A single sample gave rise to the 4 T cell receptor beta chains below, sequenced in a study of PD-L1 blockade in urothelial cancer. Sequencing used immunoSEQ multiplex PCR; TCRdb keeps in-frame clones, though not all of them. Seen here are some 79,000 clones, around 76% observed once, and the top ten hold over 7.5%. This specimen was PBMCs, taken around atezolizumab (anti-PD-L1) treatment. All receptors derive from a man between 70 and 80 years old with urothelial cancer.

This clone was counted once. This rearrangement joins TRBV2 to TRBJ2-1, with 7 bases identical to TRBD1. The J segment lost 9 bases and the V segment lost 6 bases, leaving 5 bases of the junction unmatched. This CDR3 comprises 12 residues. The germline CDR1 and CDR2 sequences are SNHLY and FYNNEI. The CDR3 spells CASRKGAGEQFF. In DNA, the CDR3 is TGTGCCAGCAGGAAGGGGGCGGGTGAGCAGTTCTTC. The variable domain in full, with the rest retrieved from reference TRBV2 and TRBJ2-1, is EPEVTQTPSHQVTQMGQEVILRCVPISNHLYFYWYRQILGQKVEFLVSFYNNEISEKSEIFDDQFSVERPDGSNFTLKIRSTKLEDSAMYFCASRKGAGEQFFGPGTRLTVL.

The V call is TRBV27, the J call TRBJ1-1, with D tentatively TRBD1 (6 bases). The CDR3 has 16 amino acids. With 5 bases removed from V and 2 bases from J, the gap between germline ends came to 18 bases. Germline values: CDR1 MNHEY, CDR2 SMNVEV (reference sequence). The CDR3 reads CASSPSTGLSNTEAFF. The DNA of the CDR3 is TGTGCCAGCAGTCCCTCGACAGGACTTTCAAACACTGAAGCTTTCTTT.

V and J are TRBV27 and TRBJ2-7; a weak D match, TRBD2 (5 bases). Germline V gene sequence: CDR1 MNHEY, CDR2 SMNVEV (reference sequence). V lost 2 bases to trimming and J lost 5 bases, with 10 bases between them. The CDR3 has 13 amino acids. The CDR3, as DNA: TGTGCCAGCAGTTTACAACGGGGAAACGAGCAGTACTTC. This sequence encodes CASSLQRGNEQYF.

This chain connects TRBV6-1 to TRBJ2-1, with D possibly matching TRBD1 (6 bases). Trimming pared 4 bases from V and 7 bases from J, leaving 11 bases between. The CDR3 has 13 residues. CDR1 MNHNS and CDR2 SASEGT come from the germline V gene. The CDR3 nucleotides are TGTGCCAGCAGTGCTAACAGGGAGAATGAGCAGTTCTTC. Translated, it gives CASSANRENEQFF.